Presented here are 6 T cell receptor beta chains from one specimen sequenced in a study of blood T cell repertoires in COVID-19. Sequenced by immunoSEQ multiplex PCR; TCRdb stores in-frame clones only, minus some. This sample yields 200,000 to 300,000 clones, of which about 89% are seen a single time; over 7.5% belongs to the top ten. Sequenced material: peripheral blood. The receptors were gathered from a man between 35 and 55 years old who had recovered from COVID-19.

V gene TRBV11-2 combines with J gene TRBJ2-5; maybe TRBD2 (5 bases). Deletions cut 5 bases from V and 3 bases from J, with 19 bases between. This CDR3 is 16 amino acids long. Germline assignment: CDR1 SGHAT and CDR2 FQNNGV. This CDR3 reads CASSPRLARSEETQYF. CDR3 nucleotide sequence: TGTGCCAGCAGCCCCCGTCTAGCTCGCAGTGAAGAGACCCAGTACTTC.

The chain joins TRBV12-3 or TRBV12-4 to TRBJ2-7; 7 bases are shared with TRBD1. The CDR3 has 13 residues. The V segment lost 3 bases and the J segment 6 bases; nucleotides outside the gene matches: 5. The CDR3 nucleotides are TGTGCCAGCAGTTTCACAGGGGTAGGCGAGCAGTACTTC. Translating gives CASSFTGVGEQYF.

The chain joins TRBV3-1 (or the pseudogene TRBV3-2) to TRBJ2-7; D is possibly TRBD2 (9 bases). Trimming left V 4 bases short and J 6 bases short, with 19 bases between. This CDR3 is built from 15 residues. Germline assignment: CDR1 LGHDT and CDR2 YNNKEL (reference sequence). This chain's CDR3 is CASSPRTGREGEQYF. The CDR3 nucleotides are TGTGCCAGCAGCCCACGGACAGGGCGGGAGGGCGAGCAGTACTTC.

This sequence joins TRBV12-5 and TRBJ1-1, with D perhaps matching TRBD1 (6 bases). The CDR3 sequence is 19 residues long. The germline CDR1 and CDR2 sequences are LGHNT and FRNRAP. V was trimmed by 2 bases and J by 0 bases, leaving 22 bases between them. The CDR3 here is CASGLTRWDTPPLNTEAFF. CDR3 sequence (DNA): TGTGCTAGTGGTTTGACCAGATGGGACACGCCACCTTTGAACACTGAAGCTTTCTTT.

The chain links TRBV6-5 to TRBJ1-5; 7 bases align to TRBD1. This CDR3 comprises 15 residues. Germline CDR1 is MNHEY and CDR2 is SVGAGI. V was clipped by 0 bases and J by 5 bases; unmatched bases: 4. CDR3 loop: CASSYSYTGDQPQHF. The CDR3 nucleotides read TGTGCCAGCAGTTACTCGTATACAGGGGATCAGCCCCAGCATTTT.

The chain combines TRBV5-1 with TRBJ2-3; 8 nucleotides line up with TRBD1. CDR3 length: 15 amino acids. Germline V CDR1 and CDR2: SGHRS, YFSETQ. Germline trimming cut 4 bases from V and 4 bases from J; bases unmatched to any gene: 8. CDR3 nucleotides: TGCGCCAGCAGCGCCAGGACAGGGAATTCAGATACGCAGTATTTT. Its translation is CASSARTGNSDTQYF.